This T cell receptor (beta chain) was sequenced in a study of shared clonotypes between healthy human individuals (dated by TCRdb to about 2020). As for the study more broadly: A couple of women and a few men aged 18 to 49 years were included in the cohort. For each donor, CD4 naive and CD4 memory were each given three plates, CD8 naive was given two plates, and CD8 memory was given one plate. To estimate repertoire size and how much clonotype sharing occurs between individuals, the study deeply sequenced the blood TCR repertoires of five or six healthy adults. Different laboratories and diverse techniques were used to prepare libraries and sequence TCR repertoires, to increase sequencing depth and limit assay-specific biases. Between about 0.8 and 9 billion PBMCs per donor were obtained by leukapheresis.

Concerning this clone: No cognate antigen has been identified for it. No much larger clonotype is one base removed from it; base qualities were not supplied.

Using the deep immunoSEQ assay, TCR CDR3 regions were amplified from genomic DNA by multiplex PCR. Extracted genomic DNA from each cell subset was distributed evenly across all wells of several immunoSEQ 96-well plates, and each plate was treated as a replicate. For sorted subsets, each replicate PCR was loaded with 150 to 250 ng genomic DNA, equivalent to some 27,000 T cell genomes. Purified libraries were quantified with a Qubit 3.0 fluorometer, sized on a Bioanalyzer 2100, and re-quantified with the KAPA Library Quantification kit. Each immunoSEQ 96-well plate was sequenced on its own single-read 150-cycle Illumina NextSeq 550 flow cell. As for the authors' bioinformatics: The immunoSEQ output contained only junctional sequences without quality scores, so filtering could not match that applied to full-length reads. To assign V/J genes and CDR3, sequences were annotated using PyIR, a Python wrapper for IgBLAST v1.9, with IMGT germline references. Reads were filtered out if the reads had weak V/J assignments (E-value above 1e-6), no CDR3, stop codons, out-of-frame junctions, or ambiguous translated residues. V3J clonotypes were defined as sequences sharing an identical inferred V gene, J gene, and CDR3 amino acid sequence. Percentage overlap between repertoires was calculated by dividing the number of shared unique clonotypes by the size of the smaller repertoire. Repertoire richness was assessed with RTK rarefaction, the Chao1 estimator, and Recon v2.1 estimates of unobserved clonotypes. For all TCRbeta clonotypes obtained by the gDNA method from four donors, generation probabilities were computed with OLGA. TCRdb carries this immuneACCESS record with in-frame sequences only. Its versions omit some clonotypes, under half of them owing to an unresolved V gene in the studies checked, with the rest unexplained. V, J and clone size are those of that table, while D and trimming were read from the DNA. The table for this sample lists approximately 1.5 million clones; around 98.5% of them were counted only once. The ten largest clones take up about 0.4% of the sample.

The CDR3 goes from the cysteine to the phenylalanine over 15 residues. The sequence is cut down to CDR3 DNA, 45 bases in frame from base 1. V loses 5 bases, J loses 5 bases, and the germline ends lie 17 bases apart. CDR1 SEHNR and CDR2 FQNEAQ were looked up in the germline V gene (reference sequence). The donors were healthy, HIV-negative adults with no recently reported acute infections or vaccinations. Every donor was a Caucasian adult living in Nashville, Tennessee, USA. Magnetic negative selection was used to enrich CD4+ T cells, after which naive cells were positively selected on CD45RA and the negative fraction became the memory subset. After blood collection by leukapheresis, PBMCs were isolated using Ficoll-Histopaque density gradient centrifugation and then cryopreserved in the vapor phase of liquid nitrogen. Purity and quantity of every magnetically sorted T cell population were checked by analytical flow cytometry. Each sorted fraction had its genomic DNA isolated and then quantified by UV absorbance on a Nanodrop 2000c.

Overall study results and their limits: About 5% of naive CD4, 3% to 3.5% of naive CD8, approximately 2.2% of memory CD4, and 0.4% of memory CD8 clonotypes were shared across several donors. Incomplete sequencing was indicated by rarefaction of sorted-subset datasets, despite the large sequencing depth. Pairwise subsampling led to the expectation that sequencing depth would affect the degree of clonotype sharing among donors. Compared with non-shared clonotypes, the clonotypes found in all four sorted-subset donors had higher generation probabilities. Only blood was sampled, and tissue TCR repertoires likely differ from those in blood. Because the study included a small number of donors, the genetic and exposure-history diversity represented was limited. Larger estimated clonotype richness was generally found for naive subsets than for memory subsets.

This receptor was taken from a man in his thirties or forties in good health. The receptor chain draws on TRBV7-9 and TRBJ2-3; TRBD2 could be the D gene, as 6 bases match. Sequenced sample: naive CD4+ T cells sorted from blood. The cell subset or site label, as the study defines it: CD45RA+ positively selected. Here the CDR3 is given as CASSLRRVSGDTQYF. The sequenced DNA is TGTGCCAGCAGCCTAAGGAGGGTGAGCGGAGATACGCAGTATTTT.